The 29 T cell receptor beta chains below all came from one sample that was sequenced in a study of T cell changes during pregnancy in multiple sclerosis. Only in-frame clones appear in the TCRdb table, and some are missing; sequencing was by immunoSEQ multiplex PCR. The sample yields about 49,000 clones, 90% seen once. The sequenced sample was peripheral blood, obtained after pregnancy. All receptors come from a female donor in good health, enrolled as a control in a pregnancy study.

About this clone: The junction differs from germline at one of its ends, possibly a read error. The CDR3 DNA is TGTGCCTGGAGTTCGGGACAGGGATTCTCCTCTAATTCACCCCTCCACTTT. It is translated as CAWSSGQGFSSNSPLHF. V usage is TRBV30 and J usage is TRBJ1-6; 9 nucleotides line up with TRBD1. The germline CDR1 and CDR2 sequences are GTSNPN and SVGIG (reference sequence). The CDR3 covers 17 residues.

The table lists this clone with a count of one. V is TRBV28 and J is TRBJ2-6, with 7 bases matching TRBD2. This CDR3 comprises 16 residues. Germline V gene sequence: CDR1 MDHEN, CDR2 SYDVKM. The J segment lost 0 bases and the V segment lost 7 bases, leaving 6 bases of the junction unmatched. In DNA form, the CDR3 reads TGTGCCAGCACCCTGGGGGGGAGCTCTGGGGCCAACGTCCTGACTTTC. Its protein product is CASTLGGSSGANVLTF. The full variable domain, completed using reference TRBV28 and TRBJ2-6, is DVKVTQSSRYLVKRTGEKVFLECVQDMDHENMFWYRQDPGLGLRLIYFSYDVKMKEKGDIPEGYSVSREKKERFSLILESASTNQTSMYLCASTLGGSSGANVLTFGAGSRLTVL.

The J gene is TRBJ2-7, the V gene TRBV6-5, with TRBD1 as a possible D gene (6 bases). Germline lookup yields CDR1 MNHEY and CDR2 SVGAGI. The V and J ends lost 6 bases and 3 bases respectively, with 9 bases between them. The length of the CDR3 is 12 residues. For the CDR3, the DNA is TGTGCCAGCAGCCAGGGGAGCTACGAGCAGTACTTC. It translates to CASSQGSYEQYF.

For the CDR3, the DNA is TGCGCCAGCAGCCAAGAGCGGGGGGGCTACAATGAGCAGTTCTTC. This sequence encodes CASSQERGGYNEQFF. The rearrangement joins TRBV4-3 to TRBJ2-1; 9 bases fit TRBD2. CDR1 and CDR2 (germline): LGHNA, YSLEER. V was pared by 0 bases and J by 3 bases, with 0 bases of the junction left unmatched. The CDR3 sequence is 15 residues long.

In this sample, this clone turned up once. The V and J genes are TRBV28 and TRBJ1-1, with 10 bases fitting TRBD1. This CDR3 has 18 amino acids. Germline V gene sequence: CDR1 MDHEN, CDR2 SYDVKM. The ends lost 5 bases at V and 1 base at J; junction bases unmatched: 13. The CDR3 is CASSQTVPGQGTNTEAFF. In DNA form, the CDR3 reads TGTGCCAGCAGTCAAACGGTCCCGGGACAGGGGACGAACACTGAAGCTTTCTTT.

The chain is built from TRBV5-4 and TRBJ2-1, with a tentative D call TRBD1 (6 bases). Trimming shortened V by 0 bases and J by 7 bases, and 14 bases separated the two germline ends. This CDR3 region has 15 residues. The germline V gene encodes CDR1 SGHNT and CDR2 YYREEE (reference sequence). The CDR3, as DNA: TGTGCCAGCAGCTTGGGAGGGGCACAGGGAAATGAGCAGTTCTTC. The encoded protein is CASSLGGAQGNEQFF.

The gene calls are TRBV27 and TRBJ2-5; 8 bases line up with TRBD2. The trim removed 3 bases at V and 1 base at J, leaving 4 bases unmatched. Germline-derived CDR1 and CDR2 are MNHEY and SMNVEV (reference sequence). This CDR3 is built from 15 residues. The CDR3 region has the DNA TGTGCCAGCAGTTTCGGGCTAGCGGGCCAAGAGACCCAGTACTTC. This sequence encodes CASSFGLAGQETQYF.

The genes are TRBV5-1 and TRBJ2-5; 8 nucleotides agree with TRBD2. This CDR3 contains 15 residues. The germline gives CDR1 SGHRS, CDR2 YFSETQ. V was pared by 0 bases and J by 5 bases, with 6 bases of the junction left unmatched. The DNA for the CDR3 is TGCGCCAGCAGCTTGGAGTCCGGGGGGGGTGAGACCCAGTACTTC. Its translation: CASSLESGGGETQYF.

This chain links TRBV7-3 with TRBJ2-2; 7 bases align to TRBD2. This CDR3 spans 16 amino acids. Trimming at V came to 2 bases and at J to 1 base, leaving 4 bases not matched to a gene. The germline V gene encodes CDR1 SGHTA and CDR2 FQGTGA. CDR3 amino acids: CASSLPQRGNTGELFF. The CDR3 nucleotides are TGTGCCAGCAGCTTACCCCAGCGGGGGAACACCGGGGAGCTGTTTTTT.

The V and J genes are TRBV10-2 and TRBJ2-7, with 9 bases fitting TRBD2. The junction had 3 bases not matched to a gene; V was cut back by 0 bases and J by 0 bases. Germline CDR1 is WSHSY and CDR2 is SAAADI. This CDR3 region has 16 residues. The CDR3 sequence: CASSESRTSVSYEQYF. The DNA of the CDR3 is TGCGCCAGCAGTGAGTCGCGGACTAGCGTCTCCTACGAGCAGTACTTC.

The count of this clone is one. V gene TRBV7-9 combines with J gene TRBJ1-4; D call uncertain. The length of the CDR3 is 12 residues. Trimming stripped 4 bases from V and 11 bases from J, with 11 bases between. The germline gives CDR1 SEHNR, CDR2 FQNEAQ (reference sequence). For the CDR3, the DNA is TGTGCCAGCAGCTACGGAGACGGTAAACTGTTTTTT. Translated, it gives CASSYGDGKLFF. The full variable domain, rest sourced from reference TRBV7-9 and TRBJ1-4, is DTGVSQNPRHKITKRGQNVTFRCDPISEHNRLYWYRQTLGQGPEFLTYFQNEAQLEKSRLLSDRFSAERPKGSFSTLEIQRTEQGDSAMYLCASSYGDGKLFFGSGTQLSVL.

This clone was observed a single time. The gene calls are TRBV5-1 and TRBJ2-5; 11 positions match TRBD2. This CDR3 region has 16 residues. CDR1 is SGHRS, CDR2 YFSETQ, per germline. V lost 4 bases and J lost 4; bases outside the gene matches: 9. This CDR3 is CASSLPALAGGETQYF. In DNA form, the CDR3 reads TGCGCCAGCAGCCTTCCCGCCCTAGCGGGAGGAGAGACCCAGTACTTC.

This chain links TRBV6-5 with TRBJ2-5; the D gene is possibly TRBD2 (7 bases). Per the germline V gene, CDR1 is MNHEY and CDR2 is SVGAGI. This CDR3 has 14 residues. V lost 7 bases to trimming and J lost 8 bases, with 20 bases between them. This CDR3 reads CASTPGGAGETQYF. CDR3 in DNA: TGTGCCAGCACTCCGGGGGGCGCGGGGGAAACCCAGTACTTC.

The rearrangement links TRBV29-1 to TRBJ1-2; no clear D. The CDR3 sequence is 11 residues long. Germline V gives CDR1 SQVTM, CDR2 ANQGSEA. V was trimmed by 7 bases and J by 6 bases, leaving 12 bases between them. The CDR3 DNA reads TGCAGCGGCGGCTTAGAGGATGGCTACACCTTC. It is translated as CSGGLEDGYTF.

The rearrangement links TRBV19 to TRBJ1-5; perhaps TRBD1 as D (6 bases). Germline V gives CDR1 LNHDA, CDR2 SQIVND (reference sequence). This CDR3 is 14 amino acids long. The V end lost 3 bases, the J end lost 4 bases, and 10 bases lay between the germline ends. The CDR3 DNA reads as TGTGCCAGTAGTATTGGACAGCCGAATCAGCCCCAGCATTTT. This codes for CASSIGQPNQPQHF.

The chain joins TRBV19 to TRBJ1-1; the D gene is possibly TRBD1 (6 bases). The CDR3 has 12 amino acids. V was shortened by 9 bases and J by 1 base, with 9 bases between the two germline ends. Germline assignment: CDR1 LNHDA and CDR2 SQIVND (reference sequence). The CDR3 DNA sequence: TGTGCCAGCAGCAGGGGGAACACTGAAGCTTTCTTT. Its translation: CASSRGNTEAFF.

This clone was seen only once. The rearrangement joins TRBV7-2 to TRBJ1-1; a possible D gene is TRBD1 (5 bases). The CDR3 has 16 residues. The germline CDR1 and CDR2 sequences are SGHTA and FQGNSA. The V end lost 5 bases, the J end lost 0 bases, and 16 bases lay between the germline ends. This chain's CDR3 is CASSGALGLMNTEAFF. The CDR3 DNA reads TGTGCCAGCAGCGGGGCCTTAGGGTTAATGAACACTGAAGCTTTCTTT.

The chain links TRBV19 to TRBJ2-5; the D gene is possibly TRBD2 (6 bases). This CDR3 comprises 13 residues. CDR1 and CDR2 from the germline V gene are LNHDA and SQIVND (reference sequence). Trimming removed 4 bases from V and 5 bases from J, with 11 bases in between. The CDR3 bases are TGTGCCAGTAGTACCGGGGGTTCGGAGACCCAGTACTTC. Translating gives CASSTGGSETQYF.

The chain has TRBV19 and TRBJ2-7; TRBD1 aligns across 7 bases. CDR1 is LNHDA, CDR2 SQIVND, per germline (reference sequence). CDR3 length equals 16 residues. Trimming removed 5 bases from V and 3 bases from J; junction bases left unmatched: 13. DNA for the CDR3: TGTGCCAGTAGTCCGGATACCGGGACAGACTTCTACGAGCAGTACTTC. It codes for CASSPDTGTDFYEQYF.

The chain joins TRBV7-2 to TRBJ1-4, with TRBD1 matching over 7 bases. V shed 1 base and J 4 bases; nucleotides not matched to a gene: 3. CDR3 length equals 15 residues. In germline, CDR1 is SGHTA, CDR2 FQGNSA. CDR3 protein: CASSLDRGYNEKLFF. CDR3 coding DNA: TGTGCCAGCAGCTTAGACAGGGGATATAATGAAAAACTGTTTTTT.

This rearrangement joins TRBV9 to TRBJ2-1; the match to TRBD2 covers 12 bases. V lost 0 bases and J lost 6; bases outside the gene matches: 4. Per the germline V gene, CDR1 is SGDLS and CDR2 is YYNGEE. This CDR3 has 16 residues. CDR3 sequence reads: CASSVGLAGELNEQFF. The CDR3 region has the DNA TGTGCCAGCAGCGTAGGACTAGCGGGGGAGCTCAATGAGCAGTTCTTC.

The chain links TRBV5-1 to TRBJ1-2, with 7 bases lining up with TRBD1. Trimming took 4 bases from V and 6 from J; bases not matched to a gene: 6. Germline V CDR1 and CDR2: SGHRS, YFSETQ. The CDR3 spans 13 residues. CDR3 in amino acids: CASSPDRDDGYTF. The CDR3 nucleotides are TGCGCCAGCAGCCCCGACAGGGACGATGGCTACACCTTC. The full variable domain, completed using reference TRBV5-1 and TRBJ1-2, is KAGVTQTPRYLIKTRGQQVTLSCSPISGHRSVSWYQQTPGQGLQFLFEYFSETQRNKGNFPGRFSGRQFSNSRSEMNVSTLELGDSALYLCASSPDRDDGYTFGSGTRLTVV.

J is TRBJ2-3 and V is TRBV5-1; maybe TRBD2 (5 bases). Germline CDR1 is SGHRS and CDR2 is YFSETQ. V was trimmed by 5 bases and J by 0 bases, leaving 16 bases between them. The CDR3 totals 16 residues. CDR3 nucleotides: TGCGCCAGCAGTCGTCGCCCAGCGGACAGCACAGATACGCAGTATTTT. Amino acid sequence: CASSRRPADSTDTQYF.

The chain has TRBV5-4 and TRBJ1-6, with 9 positions matching TRBD1. Germline CDR1 is SGHNT and CDR2 is YYREEE (reference sequence). The CDR3 spans 16 residues. Losses at the gene ends were 4 bases for V and 7 bases for J; bases not matched to a gene: 9. The CDR3 bases are TGTGCCAGCAGCCAAGGGACAGGGTCCCAGAATTCACCCCTCCACTTT. It translates to CASSQGTGSQNSPLHF. The full variable domain, its missing parts supplied by reference TRBV5-4 and TRBJ1-6, is ETGVTQSPTHLIKTRGQQVTLRCSSQSGHNTVSWYQQALGQGPQFIFQYYREEENGRGNFPPRFSGLQFPNYSSELNVNALELDDSALYLCASSQGTGSQNSPLHFGNGTRLTVT.

This clone has only one observation. This chain joins TRBV7-3 and TRBJ1-2; the match to TRBD1 covers 7 bases. This CDR3 spans 13 amino acids. The V gene's germline CDR1 is SGHTA and CDR2 FQGTGA. Trimming cost V 10 bases and J 7 bases; bases outside gene matches: 12. CDR3: CAKTITGACGYTF. The CDR3 DNA follows: TGTGCCAAGACGATAACAGGGGCTTGTGGCTACACCTTC.

The rearrangement uses TRBV28 and TRBJ1-5; 8 bases are a match to TRBD1. V lost 3 bases to trimming and J lost 0 bases; unmatched junction nucleotides: 10. CDR3 length equals 18 residues. CDR1 and CDR2 from the germline V gene are MDHEN and SYDVKM. CDR3 DNA: TGTGCCAGCAGTTTCAGGGACAGGTTACCGTATAGCAATCAGCCCCAGCATTTT. As protein: CASSFRDRLPYSNQPQHF.

This rearrangement joins TRBV29-1 to TRBJ1-1; D call uncertain. The CDR3 spans 11 residues. Germline V gene lookup returns CDR1 SQVTM and CDR2 ANQGSEA. Trimming cost V 5 bases and J 1 base, with 5 bases left between them. The CDR3 DNA reads TGCAGCGTTTCTCCGAACACTGAAGCTTTCTTT. Its protein is CSVSPNTEAFF.

The V and J genes are TRBV9 and TRBJ1-5; TRBD1 agrees at 7 bases. V was pared by 0 bases and J by 6 bases, with 6 bases of the junction left unmatched. The CDR3 has 15 amino acids. Per the germline V gene, CDR1 is SGDLS and CDR2 is YYNGEE. CDR3 sequence reads: CASSVGGGAGQPQHF. The CDR3 DNA sequence: TGTGCCAGCAGCGTAGGAGGGGGCGCCGGTCAGCCCCAGCATTTT. Variable domain in full (rest from reference TRBV9 and TRBJ1-5): DSGVTQTPKHLITATGQRVTLRCSPRSGDLSVYWYQQSLDQGLQFLIQYYNGEERAKGNILERFSAQQFPDLHSELNLSSLELGDSALYFCASSVGGGAGQPQHFGDGTRLSIL.

This rearrangement joins TRBV7-2 to TRBJ2-1; 10 positions agree with TRBD2. Per germline, CDR1 SGHTA and CDR2 FQGNSA. CDR3 length: 15 residues. V dropped 5 bases and J dropped 5; count of bases not matched to a gene: 6. CDR3 sequence (DNA): TGTGCCAGCAGCCGGAGCGGGGGGGCGAACAATGAGCAGTTCTTC. Protein: CASSRSGGANNEQFF. The variable domain in full, with the rest retrieved from reference TRBV7-2 and TRBJ2-1, is GAGVSQSPSNKVTEKGKDVELRCDPISGHTALYWYRQSLGQGLEFLIYFQGNSAPDKSGLPSDRFSAERTGGSVSTLTIQRTQQEDSAVYLCASSRSGGANNEQFFGPGTRLTVL.